These 16 T cell receptor beta chains originate from one sample sequenced in a study of Graves' ophthalmopathy and Graves' hyperthyroidism. RNA transcripts yielded amplified TCR beta CDR3 regions. HTBI primers primed a first-round RT-PCR, and a second-round multiplex PCR followed. TCRdb used MiXCR to reprocess the multiplex PCR reads, holding one entry per CDR3 protein. The data contain 400,000 to 450,000 distinct CDR3 sequences, roughly 21% of them seen just once; the ten biggest clones take up approximately 3%. The specimen was peripheral blood. The receptor set was obtained from a woman aged 18-30 years with stable Graves' hyperthyroidism.

This clonotype showed up many times. The J gene is TRBJ2-7, the V gene TRBV30; TRBD2 is a possible D gene (5 bases). CDR1 and CDR2 from the germline V gene are GTSNPN and SVGIG (reference sequence). The germline V and J ends were trimmed by 2 bases and 6 bases, with 11 bases remaining between them. The CDR3 contains 12 residues. CDR3 nucleotides: TGTGCCTGGAGTCCCCGCGAGGGCGAGCAGTACTTC. It translates to CAWSPREGEQYF.

This chain uses TRBV20-1 with TRBJ2-5; 12 bases agree with TRBD2. Germline V CDR1 and CDR2: DFQATT, SNEGSKA (reference sequence). The CDR3 loop spans 15 amino acids. V shed 3 bases, J shed 5 bases, and the junction held 7 bases outside the gene matches. This CDR3 is CSASGGTSGLETQYF. The CDR3 nucleotides are TGCAGTGCTAGTGGGGGGACTAGCGGGCTGGAGACCCAGTACTTC.

V is TRBV6-1 and J is TRBJ2-2; 9 bases fit TRBD1. CDR1 is MNHNS, CDR2 SASEGT, per germline. V shed 9 bases, J shed 5 bases, and the junction held 7 bases outside the gene matches. The CDR3 covers 14 residues. CDR3 DNA: TGTGCCAGGGGGGGACAGGGAGAAACCGGGGAGCTGTTTTTT. Its protein product is CARGGQGETGELFF.

This clonotype was detected only a few times. The rearrangement uses TRBV25-1 and TRBJ1-3; 7 positions match TRBD1. The V segment lost 7 bases and the J segment 0 bases; nucleotides outside the gene matches: 6. The CDR3 is 15 residues long. Germline CDR1 MGHDK, CDR2 SYGVNS. CDR3 DNA: TGTGCCAGCACTAGTACAGGGGACTCTGGAAACACCATATATTTT. Protein product: CASTSTGDSGNTIYF.

This chain uses TRBV6-5 with TRBJ1-2; D unclear. The V end lost 1 base, the J end lost 0 bases, and 12 bases lay between the germline ends. The CDR3 runs 16 residues. Germline CDR1 MNHEY, CDR2 SVGAGI. The CDR3 spells CASSYWPEGTNYGYTF. DNA of the CDR3: TGTGCCAGCAGTTACTGGCCCGAAGGGACTAACTATGGCTACACCTTC.

In this sample, this clonotype turned up many times. The rearrangement uses TRBV12-3 or TRBV12-4 and TRBJ1-2; D uncertain. V gave up 5 bases and J gave up 3 bases, with 16 bases separating them. The CDR3 consists of 15 residues. Here the CDR3 DNA reads TGTGCCAGCAGTCCCTACTCGAGGAGAGACTATGGCTACACCTTC. It encodes CASSPYSRRDYGYTF.

This clonotype was observed at least ten times. The chain uses TRBV19 and TRBJ2-5, with a possible D match to TRBD1 (6 bases). Germline-derived CDR1 and CDR2 are LNHDA and SQIVND (reference sequence). With 4 bases removed from V and 3 bases from J, the gap between germline ends came to 21 bases. This CDR3 region has 17 residues. The CDR3 DNA reads as TGTGCCAGTAGTAGCCTACGTGAGACAGGCCTGAAAGAGACCCAGTACTTC. Residues: CASSSLRETGLKETQYF.

This clonotype has a handful of counts. V is TRBV6-4 and J is TRBJ1-6; D ambiguous. Germline CDR1 MRHNA, CDR2 SNTAGT. The V gene lost 7 bases and the J gene lost 1 base, with 17 bases spanning the gap. CDR3 length: 17 residues. The CDR3 sequence: CASTNPGVWSYNSPLHF. Written as DNA, the CDR3 is TGTGCCAGCACTAACCCGGGTGTCTGGTCCTATAATTCACCCCTCCACTTT.

This clonotype was seen many times. The rearrangement joins TRBV7-2 to TRBJ1-1, with unresolved D. The CDR3 runs 14 residues. The germline V gene has CDR1 SGHTA and CDR2 FQGNSA. V lost 1 base, J lost 0 bases, and 6 bases lay in between. CDR3 nucleotide sequence: TGTGCCAGCAGCTTAGGCTCAGTGAACACTGAAGCTTTCTTT. Translating it yields CASSLGSVNTEAFF.

This clonotype was picked up many times. The CDR3: CASSGSIAGGADTQYF. The DNA for the CDR3 is TGTGCCAGCAGTGGTTCGATAGCGGGAGGTGCAGATACGCAGTATTTT. The chain recombines TRBV6-4 with TRBJ2-3; the match to TRBD2 covers 10 bases. The CDR3 covers 16 residues. Looked up from germline, CDR1 is MRHNA and CDR2 is SNTAGT. The V and J ends lost 4 bases and 4 bases, in that order; junction bases with no gene match: 8.

Notes on this clonotype: A much bigger clone sits one base away, suggesting this may be a read error. The rearrangement joins TRBV7-3 to TRBJ1-1; D is ambiguous. Between the trimmed V and J ends, which lost 10 bases and 1 base, there was a span of 13 bases. Looked up from germline, CDR1 is SGHTA and CDR2 is FQGTGA. CDR3 size: 13 residues. The CDR3 is CANSLVRNTEAFF. The CDR3 DNA reads TGTGCCAACAGTTTGGTCAGGAACACTGAAGCTTTCTTT.

This clonotype has a count of ten or more. This chain links TRBV2 with TRBJ1-5, with D perhaps matching TRBD1 (6 bases). The CDR3 runs 13 residues. Trimming cost V 5 bases and J 9 bases, with 14 bases left between them. CDR1 is SNHLY and CDR2 is FYNNEI in the germline V gene. DNA of the CDR3: TGTGCCAGCAGTATAGACAGGTACCGGCCCCAGCATTTT. Its translation is CASSIDRYRPQHF. The whole variable domain, filled in from reference TRBV2 and TRBJ1-5, reads EPEVTQTPSHQVTQMGQEVILRCVPISNHLYFYWYRQILGQKVEFLVSFYNNEISEKSEIFDDQFSVERPDGSNFTLKIRSTKLEDSAMYFCASSIDRYRPQHFGDGTRLSIL.

Many counts were recorded for this clonotype. The J gene is TRBJ2-5, the V gene TRBV20-1; 8 nucleotides match TRBD2. The V segment lost 1 base and the J segment 5 bases; nucleotides outside the gene matches: 3. CDR1 DFQATT and CDR2 SNEGSKA come from the germline V gene (reference sequence). CDR3 length: 13 residues. CDR3 in amino acids: CSARASGSETQYF. CDR3 coding DNA: TGCAGTGCTAGAGCGAGCGGGAGTGAGACCCAGTACTTC.

This clonotype was detected many times. A much more abundant neighbour one base away suggests this may be a read error. V is TRBV6-1 and J is TRBJ2-7; D gene ambiguous. Per the germline V gene, CDR1 is MNHNS and CDR2 is SASEGT. The CDR3 spans 13 residues. CDR3 DNA: TGTGCCAGCAGTGAGGGTGGGTCCTACGGGCAGTACTTC. This gives the protein CASSEGGSYGQYF.

This clonotype came up many times. V usage is TRBV5-1 and J usage is TRBJ2-7; 12 bases fit TRBD1. The CDR3 has 15 amino acids. Trimming cost V 4 bases and J 7 bases; bases outside gene matches: 9. CDR1 is SGHRS, CDR2 YFSETQ, per germline. CDR3 DNA: TGCGCCAGCAGCCAGTCCGGGACAGGGGGCAGGGAGCAGTACTTC. Its translation: CASSQSGTGGREQYF.

This clonotype was seen once. The genes are TRBV6-1 and TRBJ1-6; 7 nucleotides line up with TRBD1. V shed 7 bases, J shed 8 bases, and the junction held 14 bases outside the gene matches. The CDR3 totals 16 residues. Germline CDR1 is MNHNS and CDR2 is SASEGT. The CDR3 region is CASNDRAPPGDSPLHF. CDR3 DNA: TGTGCCAGCAATGACAGGGCGCCCCCCGGAGATTCACCCCTCCACTTT.